This entry lists 20 T cell receptor beta chains sequenced from one sample in a study of blood T cell repertoires in COVID-19. Here immunoSEQ multiplex PCR was the method, and the copy in TCRdb shows in-frame clones only, minus some. This table has roughly 420,000 clones, around nine tenths appearing once. The specimen was PBMCs or T cells enriched from blood (not recorded which). These receptors were obtained from a woman aged 25 to 39 with acute COVID-19.

The chain employs TRBV15 and TRBJ2-7, with 7 bases lining up with TRBD2. The CDR3 has 16 amino acids. V was clipped by 1 base and J by 0 bases; unmatched bases: 6. The germline gives CDR1 LNHNV, CDR2 YYDKDF (reference sequence). CDR3 sequence (DNA): TGTGCCACCAGCAGAGGGGGAGCGGGGAGCTCCTACGAGCAGTACTTC. Protein sequence: CATSRGGAGSSYEQYF.

V is TRBV11-2 and J is TRBJ2-1; possibly TRBD1 for D (5 bases). The CDR3 length is 16 residues. The V end was cut by 5 bases, the J end by 0 bases, with 14 bases between. Germline-derived CDR1 and CDR2 are SGHAT and FQNNGV. The CDR3 region has the DNA TGTGCCAGCAGCCGATTGACAGACCGCTCCTACAATGAGCAGTTCTTC. It codes for CASSRLTDRSYNEQFF.

The gene calls are TRBV29-1 and TRBJ1-5; D is uncertain. Germline V lookup: CDR1 SQVTM, CDR2 ANQGSEA. The CDR3 runs to 12 residues. V was pared by 4 bases and J by 9 bases, with 13 bases between. The CDR3 spells CSVGEGWAPQHF. CDR3 in DNA: TGCAGCGTTGGGGAGGGATGGGCGCCCCAGCATTTT.

This chain connects TRBV5-1 to TRBJ2-2; TRBD1 aligns across 7 bases. Losses at the gene ends were 7 bases for V and 7 bases for J; bases not matched to a gene: 7. CDR1 SGHRS and CDR2 YFSETQ come from the germline V gene. The length of the CDR3 is 13 residues. The CDR3 DNA is TGCGCCAGCCTCGAGGGGGCGGTCGGGGAGCTGTTTTTT. This gives the protein CASLEGAVGELFF.

This clone has only one observation. The chain combines TRBV7-9 with TRBJ2-1; 8 nucleotides agree with TRBD1. The CDR3 totals 16 residues. Germline CDR1 is SEHNR and CDR2 is FQNEAQ (reference sequence). Germline trimming cut 0 bases from V and 2 bases from J; bases unmatched to any gene: 3. Written as DNA, the CDR3 is TGTGCCAGCAGCTTAGCCCAGACAGGGGCCTACAATGAGCAGTTCTTC. Residues: CASSLAQTGAYNEQFF. The variable domain in full, completed from reference TRBV7-9 and TRBJ2-1, reads DTGVSQNPRHKITKRGQNVTFRCDPISEHNRLYWYRQTLGQGPEFLTYFQNEAQLEKSRLLSDRFSAERPKGSFSTLEIQRTEQGDSAMYLCASSLAQTGAYNEQFFGPGTRLTVL.

The chain combines TRBV24-1 with TRBJ2-1; 10 bases are shared with TRBD2. This CDR3 is built from 15 residues. J lost 8 bases, V lost 3 bases, and 6 bases had no gene match. CDR1 and CDR2 (germline): KGHDR, SFDVKD. This CDR3 is CATSDKAGGLYEQFF. CDR3 DNA: TGTGCCACCAGTGATAAAGCGGGGGGGCTTTATGAGCAGTTCTTC.

The chain links TRBV7-2 to TRBJ1-1; TRBD1 matches at 9 bases. The CDR3 is 17 amino acids. Trimming cost V 3 bases and J 1 base; bases outside gene matches: 9. Germline-derived CDR1 and CDR2 are SGHTA and FQGNSA. As DNA, the CDR3 is TGTGCCAGCAGCTTGCCTACAGGGGGCGGTAGGAACACTGAAGCTTTCTTT. Protein: CASSLPTGGGRNTEAFF.

The V and J genes are TRBV18 and TRBJ1-1, with 7 bases matching TRBD1. The V gene's germline CDR1 is KGHSH and CDR2 LQKENI. This CDR3 spans 15 amino acids. After removal of 5 bases from V and 5 bases from J, the junction contained 11 bases not matched to a gene. CDR3 region: CASSSSTGAATEAFF. The CDR3 DNA is TGTGCCAGCTCATCAAGCACAGGGGCCGCTACTGAAGCTTTCTTT. Filled out from reference TRBV18 and TRBJ1-1, the complete variable domain reads NAGVMQNPRHLVRRRGQEARLRCSPMKGHSHVYWYRQLPEEGLKFMVYLQKENIIDESGMPKERFSAEFPKEGPSILRIQQVVRGDSAAYFCASSSSTGAATEAFFGQGTRLTVV.

The V call is TRBV18, the J call TRBJ1-5, with a possible D match to TRBD1 (6 bases). The length of the CDR3 is 14 residues. The V and J ends lost 2 bases and 3 bases respectively, with 8 bases between them. Germline-derived CDR1 and CDR2 are KGHSH and LQKENI. CDR3 residues: CASSPGQYNQPQHF. The CDR3 DNA follows: TGTGCCAGCTCACCAGGACAGTACAATCAGCCCCAGCATTTT.

V gene TRBV4-3 combines with J gene TRBJ2-7, with TRBD2 as a possible D gene (5 bases). Trimming took 0 bases from V and 5 from J, leaving 11 bases between them. The V gene's germline CDR1 is LGHNA and CDR2 YSLEER. CDR3 length equals 14 residues. The CDR3 nucleotides read TGCGCCAGCAGCCAAGACAGAGGAGGCCACGAGCAGTACTTC. It yields the protein CASSQDRGGHEQYF.

This chain uses TRBV7-9 with TRBJ1-2; 9 bases match TRBD1. This CDR3 comprises 15 residues. J gave up 10 bases and V 5 bases, and 14 bases lay outside the gene matches. CDR1 is SEHNR and CDR2 is FQNEAQ in the germline V gene (reference sequence). The DNA of the CDR3 is TGTGCCAGCAGCACACCCGGGACAGGGATACTGTACTACACCTTC. Protein sequence: CASSTPGTGILYYTF.

The rearrangement links TRBV4-3 to TRBJ1-3, with D uncertain. Germline V CDR1 and CDR2: LGHNA, YSLEER. CDR3 size: 17 residues. V was shortened by 4 bases and J by 0 bases, with 16 bases between the two germline ends. The CDR3 DNA is TGCGCCAGCAGCCCCTTAACATCAGGAAGCTCTGGAAACACCATATATTTT. This translates into CASSPLTSGSSGNTIYF.

This chain uses TRBV6-2 or TRBV6-3 with TRBJ2-3, with 8 bases that match TRBD2. Losses at the gene ends were 6 bases for V and 0 bases for J; bases not matched to a gene: 8. CDR1 and CDR2 from the germline V gene are MNHEY and SVGEGT. The CDR3 is 16 residues long. The CDR3 here is CASSVRGGTSTDTQYF. DNA for the CDR3: TGTGCCAGCAGCGTACGGGGGGGGACTAGCACAGATACGCAGTATTTT.

The chain combines TRBV2 with TRBJ2-4, with D uncertain. The germline V gene has CDR1 SNHLY and CDR2 FYNNEI. The length of the CDR3 is 16 residues. V dropped 4 bases and J dropped 1 base, with 14 bases sitting between them. The CDR3 DNA reads as TGTGCCAGCAGTGGGTCCGGGTGGGTCGCCAAAAACATTCAGTACTTC. Encoded protein: CASSGSGWVAKNIQYF.

The chain employs TRBV7-3 and TRBJ1-1, with a possible D match to TRBD1 (6 bases). Trimming removed 4 bases at V and 4 bases at J, with 13 bases between. The CDR3 totals 14 residues. Germline CDR1 is SGHTA and CDR2 is FQGTGA. CDR3 in DNA: TGTGCCAGCAGCTCACAAAGGACAGCCACTGAAGCTTTCTTT. This gives the protein CASSSQRTATEAFF. Supplemented by reference TRBV7-3 and TRBJ1-1, the full variable domain reads GAGVSQTPSNKVTEKGKYVELRCDPISGHTALYWYRQSLGQGPEFLIYFQGTGAADDSGLPNDRFFAVRPEGSVSTLKIQRTERGDSAVYLCASSSQRTATEAFFGQGTRLTVV.

The chain uses TRBV2 and TRBJ1-5; D is perhaps TRBD1 (5 bases). The CDR3 is made up of 16 amino acids. The V end was cut by 1 base, the J end by 4 bases, with 14 bases between. Germline CDR1 and CDR2: SNHLY and FYNNEI. This CDR3 is CASSEGQGGWNQPQHF. DNA of the CDR3: TGTGCCAGCAGTGAAGGGCAGGGAGGGTGGAATCAGCCCCAGCATTTT.

This clone was detected once. The chain is built from TRBV2 and TRBJ2-5; 9 bases are a match to TRBD1. The germline V gene has CDR1 SNHLY and CDR2 FYNNEI. The length of the CDR3 is 18 residues. The trim removed 5 bases at V and 0 bases at J, leaving 13 bases unmatched. The CDR3, as DNA: TGTGCCAGCAGTTCCCCTCTTGGACAGGGGCCGCACCAAGAGACCCAGTACTTC. Amino acids: CASSSPLGQGPHQETQYF.

The chain couples TRBV7-2 to TRBJ2-7, with D possibly being TRBD2 (6 bases). The V end was cut by 3 bases, the J end by 1 base, with 13 bases between. The CDR3 has 15 residues. The germline V gene has CDR1 SGHTA and CDR2 FQGNSA. CDR3 in amino acids: CASSFSGPPSYEQYF. The CDR3 coding sequence is TGTGCCAGCAGCTTCAGCGGGCCACCTTCCTACGAGCAGTACTTC.

Turning to this clone: Different DNA sequences within this sample yield the same CDR3. The chain recombines TRBV3-1 (or the pseudogene TRBV3-2) with TRBJ2-3; perhaps TRBD2 as D (6 bases). The CDR3 loop spans 14 amino acids. CDR1 is LGHDT and CDR2 is YNNKEL in the germline V gene (reference sequence). V lost 2 bases, J lost 0 bases, and 6 bases lay in between. The CDR3 protein is CASSQRGSTDTQYF. The CDR3 DNA sequence: TGTGCCAGCAGCCAACGGGGGAGCACAGATACGCAGTATTTT.

The chain couples TRBV3-1 (or the pseudogene TRBV3-2) to TRBJ1-1, with D possibly matching TRBD1 (6 bases). V was trimmed by 5 bases and J by 4 bases, leaving 29 bases between them. This CDR3 contains 19 residues. Germline loops: CDR1 LGHDT, CDR2 YNNKEL (reference sequence). This CDR3 is CASSARSDLDSAGSTEAFF. CDR3 nucleotides: TGTGCCAGCAGCGCCCGATCAGACTTGGACAGTGCTGGGAGCACTGAAGCTTTCTTT.